This TCR beta chain came from a study of blood T cell repertoires in COVID-19. Authors' data handling: Amplification from reference gene primers served as the basis for estimated nucleated cell counts. The repertoire was sequenced with immunoSEQ multiplex PCR; TCRdb's copy has only in-frame clones and lacks some. V, J and clone size are taken as reported in that table, and D and trimming were inferred from the DNA itself. Of about 250,000 clones in the sample, roughly 86% are singletons; the top ten hold around 6%. V lost 6 bases and J 1 base, leaving 12 bases between the germline ends. The CDR3 covers 15 residues. Germline assignment: CDR1 KGHSH and CDR2 LQKENI.

The genes are TRBV18 and TRBJ2-2; the D gene is possibly TRBD1 (7 bases). The receptor was derived from a woman older than 75 with COVID-19, enrolled during active disease. The specimen sequenced was peripheral blood. The CDR3 DNA reads TGTGCCAGCTCGCGACAGGGAGGGAACACCGGGGAGCTGTTTTTT. Protein sequence: CASSRQGGNTGELFF.